These T cell receptor beta chains were read from a single sample in a study of beta chain features in type 1 diabetes. Produced via immunoSEQ multiplex PCR; TCRdb's table is partial and in-frame only. The sample has some 230,000 clones, 9.6% seen once; the top ten hold approximately 0.035%. The source material was naive CD4+ T cells from blood. Every receptor here comes from a woman younger than 35 in good health. Both conserved end residues are part of each CDR3. A D gene is named only where the DNA matches it firmly. Clone size appears in some rows only: once, few, many, or a class for an expanded clone.

>few|TRBJ2-1|TRBV29-1|NA
CSWVDRPGQNEQFF
TGCAGCTGGGTTGACAGGCCCGGTCAGAATGAGCAGTTCTTC
>few|TRBJ2-5|TRBV30|NA
CAWSVRRGLLETQYF
TGTGCCTGGAGTGTACGTAGGGGGTTGCTGGAGACCCAGTACTTC
>NA|TRBJ1-2|TRBV5-1|NA
CASGRGTRYGYTF
TGCGCCAGCGGGAGGGGGACAAGATATGGCTACACCTTC
>NA|TRBJ2-3|TRBV11-2|NA
CASSPEDTQYF
TGTGCCAGCAGCCCCGAGGATACGCAGTATTTT
>few|TRBJ2-5|TRBV19|NA
CASSQSPTQYF
TGTGCCAGTAGCCAGTCCCCGACCCAGTACTTC
>few|TRBJ1-2|TRBV7-3|TRBD1
CASSRPDRANYGYTF
TGTGCCAGCAGCCGACCCGACAGGGCTAACTATGGCTACACCTTC
>NA|TRBJ1-2|TRBV29-1|NA
CSVEGGGGGGYTF
TGCAGCGTTGAAGGCGGCGGGGGAGGGGGCTACACCTTC
>many|TRBJ2-3|TRBV11-2|TRBD2
CASSLGLAGDTQYF
TGTGCCAGCAGCTTAGGTCTAGCGGGAGATACGCAGTATTTT
>few|TRBJ2-7|TRBV25-1|NA
CASSDTAGSRLRYEQYF
TGTGCCAGCAGTGACACAGCGGGTTCCAGACTGAGGTACGAGCAGTACTTC
>NA|TRBJ2-1|TRBV9|TRBD2
CASSGRAGGSYNEQFF
TGTGCCAGCAGTGGGCGAGCGGGGGGCTCCTACAATGAGCAGTTCTTC
>NA|TRBJ2-4|TRBV4-2|TRBD2
CASSQDRGRALAKNIQYF
TGTGCCAGCAGCCAAGATCGCGGGAGGGCCCTAGCCAAAAACATTCAGTACTTC
>few|TRBJ2-5|TRBV29-1|TRBD1
CSVFQTGGQETQYF
TGCAGCGTTTTTCAGACAGGGGGCCAAGAGACCCAGTACTTC
>few|TRBJ2-7|TRBV29-1|NA
CSVEGGALSYEQYF
TGCAGCGTTGAGGGGGGGGCCCTATCGTACGAGCAGTACTTC
>NA|TRBJ2-2|TRBV11-3|NA
CASSPRQNTGELFF
TGTGCCAGCAGCCCCAGACAGAACACCGGGGAGCTGTTTTTT
>few|TRBJ2-6|TRBV10-2|NA
CASSASGVSGANVLTF
TGCGCCAGCAGTGCCTCAGGGGTTTCTGGGGCCAACGTCCTGACTTTC
>NA|TRBJ2-2|TRBV2|NA
CASSAPAGSNTGELFF
TGTGCCAGCAGCGCCCCCGCGGGGTCAAACACCGGGGAGCTGTTTTTT
>few|TRBJ1-1|TRBV7-2|NA
CASSLGGGWDTEAFF
TGTGCCAGCAGCTTAGGAGGAGGCTGGGATACTGAAGCTTTCTTT
>NA|TRBJ2-2|TRBV9|TRBD1
CASSADRGDTGELFF
TGTGCCAGCAGCGCAGACAGGGGGGACACCGGGGAGCTGTTTTTT
>NA|TRBJ1-4|TRBV6-6|TRBD1
CASSSGTVNEKLFF
TGTGCCAGCAGTTCCGGGACAGTAAATGAAAAACTGTTTTTT
>few|TRBJ2-3|TRBV29-1|NA
CSVDRQPSTDTQYF
TGCAGCGTTGACCGACAGCCTAGCACAGATACGCAGTATTTT
>NA|TRBJ2-7|TRBV30|TRBD2
CAWMAGGNRGYEQYF
TGTGCCTGGATGGCGGGAGGGAACCGTGGGTACGAGCAGTACTTC
>NA|TRBJ2-7|TRBV18|NA
CASSPTVPGVSYEQYF
TGTGCCAGCTCACCGACTGTCCCAGGGGTCTCCTACGAGCAGTACTTC
>few|TRBJ2-1|TRBV4-1|TRBD1
CASSQGYRDSFKFF
TGCGCCAGCAGCCAGGGGTACCGGGACAGTTTTAAGTTCTTC
>NA|TRBJ2-7|TRBV23-1|NA
CASSQSVRFYEQYF
TGCGCCAGCAGTCAATCCGTCAGGTTTTACGAGCAGTACTTC
>few|TRBJ2-1|TRBV9|TRBD2
CASSGQGLAGGQNYNEQFF
TGTGCCAGCAGCGGACAGGGACTAGCGGGAGGGCAAAACTACAATGAGCAGTTCTTC
>few|TRBJ2-1|TRBV5-1|TRBD2
CASSSGTSMREQFF
TGCGCCAGCAGCTCCGGGACTAGCATGAGGGAGCAGTTCTTC
>few|TRBJ2-1|TRBV4-2|TRBD2
CASSPLLAGGDNEQFF
TGTGCCAGCAGCCCCTTATTAGCGGGAGGGGACAATGAGCAGTTCTTC
>NA|TRBJ1-5|TRBV30|TRBD1
CAWSTGGNSNQPQHF
TGTGCCTGGAGTACAGGGGGGAATAGCAATCAGCCCCAGCATTTT
>NA|TRBJ2-1|TRBV11-2|NA
CASSPERGPGYNEQFF
TGTGCCAGCAGCCCTGAGAGAGGTCCGGGGTACAATGAGCAGTTCTTC
>NA|TRBJ2-2|TRBV11-2|NA
CASSLSAGAGELFF
TGTGCCAGCAGCTTATCCGCAGGGGCCGGGGAGCTGTTTTTT
>few|TRBJ1-4|TRBV5-1|TRBD1
CASSFADRDREKLFF
TGCGCCAGCAGCTTTGCAGACAGGGACCGTGAAAAACTGTTTTTT
>few|TRBJ2-3|TRBV30|TRBD2
CAWGRASGVTDTQYF
TGTGCCTGGGGCAGGGCTAGCGGGGTCACAGATACGCAGTATTTT
>NA|TRBJ1-5|TRBV6-1|TRBD1
CASNVEGASNQPQHF
TGTGCCAGCAACGTGGAGGGGGCGAGCAATCAGCCCCAGCATTTT
>NA|TRBJ1-2|TRBV11-2|NA
CASSLTPDIPNYGYTF
TGTGCCAGCAGCTTAACTCCGGACATTCCTAACTATGGCTACACCTTC
>NA|TRBJ2-5|TRBV2|TRBD2
CASSRLAGGQETQYF
TGTGCCAGCAGTCGACTAGCGGGAGGGCAAGAGACCCAGTACTTC
>NA|TRBJ2-6|TRBV5-1|TRBD1
CASSSVDRDGANVLTF
TGCGCCAGCAGCTCGGTGGACAGGGATGGGGCCAACGTCCTGACTTTC
>few|TRBJ1-2|TRBV27|TRBD1
CASSFNDRGPIYGYTF
TGTGCCAGCAGTTTTAACGACAGGGGGCCAATCTATGGCTACACCTTC
>many|TRBJ2-7|TRBV15|TRBD1
CATSRGTGEREQYF
TGTGCCACCAGCAGAGGAACAGGGGAGCGAGAGCAGTACTTC
>few|TRBJ2-7|TRBV5-1|TRBD1
CASSPGTGPTYEQYF
TGCGCCAGCAGCCCGGGGACAGGACCAACCTACGAGCAGTACTTC
>NA|TRBJ1-4|TRBV6-1|TRBD1
CASSEDRGRVYEKLFF
TGTGCCAGCAGTGAAGACAGGGGGCGCGTCTATGAAAAACTGTTTTTT
>few|TRBJ2-5|TRBV11-2|TRBD2
CASSHGTSGQETQYF
TGTGCCAGCAGCCACGGGACTAGCGGACAAGAGACCCAGTACTTC
>few|TRBJ2-5|TRBV6-1|TRBD2
CASSFPGLAIETQYF
TGTGCCAGCAGCTTCCCGGGACTAGCGATCGAGACCCAGTACTTC
>few|TRBJ2-5|TRBV6-1|NA
CASSEVWGGQTQYF
TGTGCCAGCAGTGAAGTTTGGGGGGGGCAGACCCAGTACTTC
>NA|TRBJ1-1|TRBV30|NA
CAWTYGGAVAFF
TGTGCCTGGACGTACGGGGGGGCAGTAGCTTTCTTT
>NA|TRBJ1-3|TRBV5-1|NA
CASSLAGGQYGNTIYF
TGCGCCAGCAGCTTGGCCGGGGGGCAGTATGGAAACACCATATATTTT
>NA|TRBJ2-5|TRBV7-2|TRBD2
CASSSRLAGPPETQYF
TGTGCCAGCAGCTCTAGACTAGCGGGCCCGCCAGAGACCCAGTACTTC
>NA|TRBJ1-2|TRBV7-9|NA
CASSPVRGGYTF
TGTGCCAGCAGCCCCGTTAGGGGAGGCTACACCTTC
>few|TRBJ1-2|TRBV10-3|NA
CAISESAGKRQENYGYTF
TGTGCCATCAGTGAGTCGGCGGGTAAGAGACAGGAGAACTATGGCTACACCTTC